A single sample gave rise to the 3 T cell receptor beta chains below, sequenced in a study of PD-L1 blockade in urothelial cancer. The time point is: pretreatment peripheral blood. Method: immunoSEQ multiplex PCR; TCRdb's copy keeps in-frame clones and lacks some. The data show approximately 51,000 clones, about 86% seen once. This material consisted of PBMCs, taken around atezolizumab (anti-PD-L1) treatment. The receptors shown here come from a man aged 55 to 70 with urothelial cancer.

This clone appeared a few times. The genes are TRBV18 and TRBJ1-6; unclear D gene. CDR3 length: 14 residues. In germline, CDR1 is KGHSH, CDR2 LQKENI. V was shortened by 0 bases and J by 7 bases, with 7 bases between the two germline ends. Here the CDR3 reads CASSPPEANSPLHF. In DNA form, the CDR3 reads TGTGCCAGCTCACCACCGGAGGCAAATTCACCCCTCCACTTT.

The chain's CDR3 is CASSLGGQAYYEQYF. The CDR3, as DNA: TGTGCCAGCAGTTTAGGGGGACAGGCATACTACGAGCAGTACTTC. The rearrangement uses TRBV27 and TRBJ2-7; 8 bases match TRBD1. This CDR3 is 15 amino acids long. The germline V gene has CDR1 MNHEY and CDR2 SMNVEV (reference sequence). V was pared by 2 bases and J by 3 bases, with 6 bases of the junction left unmatched.

The chain links TRBV11-2 to TRBJ1-5; TRBD1 matches at 7 bases. Trimming removed 3 bases from V and 1 base from J; junction bases left unmatched: 6. Germline CDR1 and CDR2: SGHAT and FQNNGV. The CDR3 covers 16 residues. The CDR3 coding sequence is TGTGCCAGCAGCTTTCAGGGGGTGGGAAGCAATCAGCCCCAGCATTTT. Translation: CASSFQGVGSNQPQHF.